Following are 30 T cell receptor beta chains from one sample sequenced in a study of T cell responses to AZD1222 COVID-19 vaccine. Profiling relied on immunoSEQ multiplex PCR, and the TCRdb table lists in-frame clones only, not all of them. Altogether about 39,000 clones are present, approximately 88% being singletons, with the ten largest covering approximately 25%. The specimen comprised peripheral blood, sampled 28 days after the second AZD1222 dose. The receptors here all came from an adult who received the AZD1222 COVID-19 vaccine.

CDR3: CASSLSGGATNEQFF. DNA of the CDR3: TGTGCCAGCAGCCTAAGCGGGGGGGCCACGAATGAGCAGTTCTTC. The chain employs TRBV9 and TRBJ2-1; 10 bases are shared with TRBD2. This CDR3 spans 15 amino acids. From germline, CDR1 is SGDLS and CDR2 YYNGEE. The V and J ends lost 4 bases and 7 bases, in that order; junction bases with no gene match: 8.

The chain has TRBV29-1 and TRBJ2-7, with D possibly matching TRBD2 (6 bases). Trimming took 2 bases from V and 0 from J, leaving 14 bases between them. This CDR3 has 15 residues. CDR1 is SQVTM and CDR2 is ANQGSEA in the germline V gene. CDR3 region: CSVEYPAEGSYEQYF. The CDR3 coding sequence is TGCAGCGTTGAATATCCTGCGGAGGGCTCCTACGAGCAGTACTTC.

This chain joins TRBV3-1 (or the pseudogene TRBV3-2) and TRBJ2-5; 9 bases agree with TRBD1. V was clipped by 4 bases and J by 4 bases; unmatched bases: 13. The germline V gene encodes CDR1 LGHDT and CDR2 YNNKEL (reference sequence). The CDR3 totals 17 residues. In DNA, the CDR3 is TGTGCCAGCAGCCCAAACCGAGGACAGGGGAGGGGAGAGACCCAGTACTTC. Translation gives CASSPNRGQGRGETQYF.

This clone was detected only a few times. This chain connects TRBV5-5 to TRBJ1-5; D call uncertain. The CDR3 runs to 14 residues. CDR1 is SGHKS, CDR2 YYEKEE, per germline (reference sequence). V was clipped by 0 bases and J by 2 bases, with 6 bases between them. The CDR3 is CASSLAVGNQPQHF. CDR3 bases: TGTGCCAGCAGCTTGGCTGTGGGCAATCAGCCCCAGCATTTT.

The chain combines TRBV6-5 with TRBJ1-6; 8 bases are shared with TRBD1. The CDR3 is made up of 15 amino acids. The trim removed 8 bases at V and 9 bases at J, leaving 12 bases unmatched. Germline CDR1 is MNHEY and CDR2 is SVGAGI. This CDR3 reads CASAEGQVKSSPLHF. Here the CDR3 DNA reads TGTGCCAGCGCCGAGGGACAGGTCAAAAGTTCACCCCTCCACTTT.

This chain connects TRBV19 to TRBJ1-5, with 10 nucleotides matching TRBD1. CDR3 size: 17 residues. The germline V gene encodes CDR1 LNHDA and CDR2 SQIVND (reference sequence). Trimming removed 4 bases from V and 1 base from J; junction bases left unmatched: 7. In DNA, the CDR3 is TGTGCCAGTAGTACAGGGACAGGGGTTGGAAGCAATCAGCCCCAGCATTTT. This gives the protein CASSTGTGVGSNQPQHF.

The V and J genes are TRBV9 and TRBJ1-6; D unclear. CDR3 size: 15 residues. From germline, CDR1 is SGDLS and CDR2 YYNGEE. V gave up 4 bases and J gave up 7 bases, with 15 bases separating them. The CDR3 coding sequence is TGTGCCAGCAGCCCCTGGAGGCAAGAGAATTCACCCCTCCACTTT. This codes for CASSPWRQENSPLHF.

The chain couples TRBV6-4 to TRBJ2-2; perhaps TRBD2 as D (6 bases). The V end lost 4 bases, the J end lost 7 bases, and 10 bases lay between the germline ends. Germline V gene lookup returns CDR1 MRHNA and CDR2 SNTAGT. This CDR3 spans 13 amino acids. The CDR3: CASSVSGVGELFF. The CDR3 nucleotides are TGTGCCAGCAGTGTCTCGGGGGTCGGGGAGCTGTTTTTT.

This clone was seen a few times. The rearrangement links TRBV5-4 to TRBJ1-2; D may be TRBD1 (5 bases). The CDR3 has 13 amino acids. CDR1 is SGHNT, CDR2 YYREEE, per germline (reference sequence). The V end lost 4 bases, the J end lost 3 bases, and 10 bases lay between the germline ends. The CDR3, as DNA: TGTGCCAGCAGCCGAGGGACGGACTATGGCTACACCTTC. Amino acids: CASSRGTDYGYTF.

This clone was observed once. The genes are TRBV11-2 and TRBJ1-5; 7 bases agree with TRBD1. This CDR3 is built from 16 residues. CDR1 SGHAT and CDR2 FQNNGV come from the germline V gene. V lost 5 bases, J lost 1 base, and 8 bases stayed unmatched. The CDR3 is CASSPRQGLSNQPQHF. The CDR3 nucleotides are TGTGCCAGCAGCCCGCGACAGGGTTTGAGCAATCAGCCCCAGCATTTT.

The chain combines TRBV12-5 with TRBJ2-3, with D unresolved. The CDR3 is 11 amino acids. Germline V gene data show CDR1 as LGHNT and CDR2 as FRNRAP. V lost 3 bases and J 5 bases, leaving 3 bases between the germline ends. The CDR3 loop reads CASGLVDTQYF. In DNA form, the CDR3 reads TGTGCTAGTGGTTTAGTAGATACGCAGTATTTT.

This chain uses TRBV28 with TRBJ2-7, with 11 positions matching TRBD1. V was pared by 2 bases and J by 5 bases, with 8 bases of the junction left unmatched. CDR1 and CDR2 from the germline V gene are MDHEN and SYDVKM. CDR3 length equals 16 residues. CDR3 nucleotides: TGTGCCAGCAGTTTAAATGTAGGGACAGGGGGGGACGAGCAGTACTTC. It specifies CASSLNVGTGGDEQYF.

This chain connects TRBV11-3 to TRBJ1-1, with 7 bases identical to TRBD1. The CDR3 sequence is 14 residues long. The V and J ends lost 5 bases and 1 base, in that order; junction bases with no gene match: 4. Germline CDR1 and CDR2: SGHNT and YENEEA. CDR3 amino acids: CASSAQGTNTEAFF. The CDR3 region has the DNA TGTGCCAGCAGCGCACAGGGGACGAACACTGAAGCTTTCTTT.

The chain carries TRBV20-1 and TRBJ1-1, with 11 bases matching TRBD1. This CDR3 is 10 amino acids long. The germline V gene encodes CDR1 DFQATT and CDR2 SNEGSKA (reference sequence). V lost 7 bases and J lost 12; bases outside the gene matches: 4. The CDR3 is CSDKDRGPFF. DNA of the CDR3: TGCAGTGATAAGGACAGGGGGCCTTTCTTT.

V usage is TRBV27 and J usage is TRBJ2-1, with TRBD2 as a possible D gene (5 bases). V lost 6 bases to trimming and J lost 0 bases, with 12 bases between them. CDR1 and CDR2 from the germline V gene are MNHEY and SMNVEV (reference sequence). This CDR3 has 15 amino acids. CDR3: CASSPLGSSYNEQFF. DNA for the CDR3: TGTGCCAGCAGCCCTCTAGGGAGCTCCTACAATGAGCAGTTCTTC.

The CDR3 loop reads CAIPGGPNTGELFF. Written as DNA, the CDR3 is TGTGCCATTCCGGGGGGACCGAACACCGGGGAGCTGTTTTTT. J is TRBJ2-2 and V is TRBV7-2, with 7 positions matching TRBD2. Germline V gene lookup returns CDR1 SGHTA and CDR2 FQGNSA. The trim removed 10 bases at V and 0 bases at J, leaving 5 bases unmatched. CDR3 length: 14 amino acids.

The chain carries TRBV5-1 and TRBJ2-1; 8 positions match TRBD2. J gave up 7 bases and V 8 bases, and 11 bases lay outside the gene matches. This CDR3 is built from 14 residues. Germline V lookup: CDR1 SGHRS, CDR2 YFSETQ. In DNA form, the CDR3 reads TGCGCCAGTCGGGGGGGACCGCTTCTGAATGAGCAGTTCTTC. It is translated as CASRGGPLLNEQFF.

The chain recombines TRBV10-1 with TRBJ2-2, with 13 positions matching TRBD2. The V gene end was trimmed by 2 bases and the J gene end by 8 bases; junction bases not matched to a gene: 8. The CDR3 runs 17 residues. In germline, CDR1 is WNHNN, CDR2 SYGVQD (reference sequence). The CDR3 DNA follows: TGCGCCAGCAGTGAGGGACGACTAGCGGGGGGAGGAGGGGAGCTGTTTTTT. Protein: CASSEGRLAGGGGELFF.

This chain joins TRBV11-2 and TRBJ1-2; unclear D gene. This CDR3 comprises 16 residues. V was trimmed by 3 bases and J by 6 bases, leaving 20 bases between them. Germline CDR1 and CDR2: SGHAT and FQNNGV. The CDR3 loop is CASSFSTAPMSDGYTF. CDR3 coding DNA: TGTGCCAGCAGCTTTAGTACAGCACCTATGTCTGATGGCTACACCTTC.

This chain uses TRBV28 with TRBJ2-7, with D possibly TRBD2 on 5 matching bases. This CDR3 comprises 13 residues. Germline V gives CDR1 MDHEN, CDR2 SYDVKM. V was shortened by 7 bases and J by 0 bases, with 10 bases between the two germline ends. DNA for the CDR3: TGTGCCAGCATACGGGAAGGCTCCTACGAGCAGTACTTC. It codes for CASIREGSYEQYF.

The J gene is TRBJ2-7, the V gene TRBV27, with D unclear. The CDR3 is made up of 15 amino acids. V lost 3 bases and J lost 0, with 12 bases in between. Germline CDR1 and CDR2: MNHEY and SMNVEV (reference sequence). DNA of the CDR3: TGTGCCAGCAGTTTCGGCGGCGGTCCCTCCTACGAGCAGTACTTC. It encodes CASSFGGGPSYEQYF.

This clone has more than one count but fewer than ten. The chain uses TRBV21-1 and TRBJ1-6. TRBV21-1 has pseudogene status. The CDR3 covers 15 residues. The CDR3: CASTIVGLNNSPLHF. The CDR3 DNA reads as TGTGCCAGCACCATCGTTGGCCTAAATAATTCACCCCTCCACTTT.

The V gene is TRBV7-3, the J gene TRBJ2-7; 9 bases align to TRBD2. Germline V lookup: CDR1 SGHTA, CDR2 FQGTGA. This CDR3 is 17 amino acids long. Trimming at V came to 2 bases and at J to 8 bases, leaving 16 bases not matched to a gene. The DNA of the CDR3 is TGTGCCAGCAGCTTAGTACCTTCGGCTAGCGGGATCCCCCAGCAGTACTTC. Protein product: CASSLVPSASGIPQQYF. The full variable domain, its missing parts supplied by reference TRBV7-3 and TRBJ2-7, is GAGVSQTPSNKVTEKGKYVELRCDPISGHTALYWYRQSLGQGPEFLIYFQGTGAADDSGLPNDRFFAVRPEGSVSTLKIQRTERGDSAVYLCASSLVPSASGIPQQYFGPGTRLTVT.

V usage is TRBV7-6 and J usage is TRBJ1-1; tentative D call: TRBD1 (6 bases). Germline assignment: CDR1 SGHVS and CDR2 FNYEAQ. This CDR3 region has 15 residues. Trimming took off 6 bases at V and 6 bases at J, with 20 bases between the two ends. This CDR3 reads CASRDQGAGAAEAFF. CDR3 bases: TGTGCCAGCAGGGACCAGGGAGCGGGGGCGGCTGAAGCTTTCTTT.

The chain has TRBV2 and TRBJ2-3; 8 nucleotides agree with TRBD2. CDR1 SNHLY and CDR2 FYNNEI come from the germline V gene. Trimming took 4 bases from V and 6 from J; bases not matched to a gene: 12. CDR3 size: 16 residues. The CDR3 reads CASSARSSGLMDTQYF. DNA for the CDR3: TGTGCCAGCAGTGCACGGTCTAGCGGGCTGATGGATACGCAGTATTTT. The complete variable domain, with remaining parts taken from reference TRBV2 and TRBJ2-3, reads EPEVTQTPSHQVTQMGQEVILRCVPISNHLYFYWYRQILGQKVEFLVSFYNNEISEKSEIFDDQFSVERPDGSNFTLKIRSTKLEDSAMYFCASSARSSGLMDTQYFGPGTRLTVL.

The chain joins TRBV5-6 to TRBJ2-3; D not certain. CDR3 length: 14 amino acids. Trimming left V 4 bases short and J 2 bases short, with 11 bases between. Germline loops: CDR1 SGHDT, CDR2 YYEEEE. The CDR3 DNA follows: TGTGCCAGCAGCCTTCCCCGCCACACAGATACGCAGTATTTT. This encodes CASSLPRHTDTQYF. The entire variable domain, with the rest obtained from reference TRBV5-6 and TRBJ2-3, is as follows: DAGVTQSPTHLIKTRGQQVTLRCSPKSGHDTVSWYQQALGQGPQFIFQYYEEEERQRGNFPDRFSGHQFPNYSSELNVNALLLGDSALYLCASSLPRHTDTQYFGPGTRLTVL.

The genes are TRBV9 and TRBJ1-1; a weak D match, TRBD1 (6 bases). CDR3 length equals 14 residues. Trimming stripped 4 bases from V and 5 bases from J, with 15 bases between. Germline lookup yields CDR1 SGDLS and CDR2 YYNGEE. CDR3 DNA sequence: TGTGCCAGCAGCCCTCAGGGGATCGGGACTGAAGCTTTCTTT. This translates into CASSPQGIGTEAFF.

The rearrangement links TRBV30 to TRBJ2-1, with TRBD2 matching 14 bases. J was trimmed by 9 bases and V by 2 bases; bases with no gene match: 6. Per the germline V gene, CDR1 is GTSNPN and CDR2 is SVGIG (reference sequence). The CDR3 sequence is 15 residues long. CDR3 sequence (DNA): TGTGCCTGGAGTTCAAAGGGACTAGCGGGAGCTGAGCAGTTCTTC. This translates into CAWSSKGLAGAEQFF.

This clone is termed medium-sized. This chain joins TRBV12-1 and TRBJ2-1; TRBD2, the table's D call, was not compared with the DNA. TRBV12-1 is listed as a pseudogene. This CDR3 region has 18 residues. This CDR3 is CASSFGGRGTSGKGEQFF. The DNA for the CDR3 is TGTGCCAGCAGCTTTGGGGGGCGTGGGACTAGCGGGAAGGGTGAGCAGTTCTTC.

The J gene is TRBJ2-7, the V gene TRBV7-9; 7 nucleotides line up with TRBD2. Germline values: CDR1 SEHNR, CDR2 FQNEAQ (reference sequence). Unmatched junction bases numbered 11, after V lost 0 bases and J lost 3 bases. This CDR3 has 17 residues. The CDR3 sequence is CASSLAPGSSGYYEQYF. The CDR3 nucleotides read TGTGCCAGCAGCTTAGCCCCGGGGTCTAGCGGATACTACGAGCAGTACTTC.